The 25 T cell receptor beta chains in this list originate from one sample, sequenced in a study of OX40 agonist ivuxolimab in advanced cancers. Method: immunoSEQ multiplex PCR; TCRdb's copy keeps in-frame clones and lacks some. The data hold more than 50,000 clones, with 75% to 90% observed a single time. Sequencing used CD4+ or CD8+ T cells sorted from blood, obtained in a trial of the OX40 agonist ivuxolimab. These receptors were taken from an adult with an advanced solid tumor such as melanoma, head and neck, liver or kidney cancer.

There are a few counts of this clone. This chain joins TRBV5-4 and TRBJ2-3, with TRBD2 matching 9 bases. Germline-derived CDR1 and CDR2 are SGHNT and YYREEE (reference sequence). The CDR3 is 17 amino acids. V shed 0 bases, J shed 0 bases, and the junction held 5 bases outside the gene matches. DNA of the CDR3: TGTGCCAGCAGCTTGGGGGGACTAGCCGTAAGCACAGATACGCAGTATTTT. Its translation: CASSLGGLAVSTDTQYF.

The rearrangement joins TRBV19 to TRBJ2-2; D could derive from TRBD1 or TRBD2 (6 bases each). V was shortened by 5 bases and J by 4 bases, with 14 bases between the two germline ends. The CDR3 has 15 residues. The V gene's germline CDR1 is LNHDA and CDR2 SQIVND (reference sequence). The CDR3 DNA is TGTGCCAGTAGTCAGGGGTCCGGGGGCACCGGGGAGCTGTTTTTT. Translation: CASSQGSGGTGELFF.

The chain links TRBV18 to TRBJ1-2, with 12 nucleotides matching TRBD1. The CDR3 is 15 residues long. Germline V lookup: CDR1 KGHSH, CDR2 LQKENI. Trimming took 4 bases from V and 4 from J; bases not matched to a gene: 4. The CDR3 sequence: CASSLGTGGVYGYTF. Written as DNA, the CDR3 is TGTGCCAGCTCACTAGGGACAGGGGGCGTCTATGGCTACACCTTC. Complete variable domain (other parts from reference TRBV18 and TRBJ1-2): NAGVMQNPRHLVRRRGQEARLRCSPMKGHSHVYWYRQLPEEGLKFMVYLQKENIIDESGMPKERFSAEFPKEGPSILRIQQVVRGDSAAYFCASSLGTGGVYGYTFGSGTRLTVV.

This chain links TRBV4-1 with TRBJ2-5, with 12 positions matching TRBD2. Trimming cost V 2 bases and J 5 bases; bases outside gene matches: 3. The CDR3 is 15 residues long. Germline values: CDR1 MGHRA, CDR2 YSYEKL. The CDR3 sequence: CASSQRTSGVETQYF. In nucleotides, the CDR3 is TGCGCCAGCAGCCAAAGGACTAGCGGGGTGGAGACCCAGTACTTC.

The rearrangement links TRBV7-3 to TRBJ2-1, with 10 positions matching TRBD2. This CDR3 has 16 residues. Germline V gene lookup returns CDR1 SGHTA and CDR2 FQGTGA. V trimming: 4 bases; J trimming: 4 bases; junction bases outside the gene matches: 7. The chain's CDR3 is CASSWSASGGYNEQFF. The CDR3 nucleotides are TGTGCCAGCAGCTGGTCGGCTAGCGGGGGTTACAATGAGCAGTTCTTC. Full variable domain (missing parts from reference TRBV7-3 and TRBJ2-1): GAGVSQTPSNKVTEKGKYVELRCDPISGHTALYWYRQSLGQGPEFLIYFQGTGAADDSGLPNDRFFAVRPEGSVSTLKIQRTERGDSAVYLCASSWSASGGYNEQFFGPGTRLTVL.

This clone was observed a single time. The chain recombines TRBV11-2 with TRBJ2-3, with TRBD2 identical over 9 bases. V lost 6 bases to trimming and J lost 2 bases; unmatched junction nucleotides: 9. The CDR3 covers 16 residues. Germline lookup yields CDR1 SGHAT and CDR2 FQNNGV. The CDR3 reads CASRSIAGAYTDTQYF. CDR3 sequence (DNA): TGTGCCAGCAGATCGATAGCGGGGGCTTACACAGATACGCAGTATTTT.

This clone was picked up one time. This chain connects TRBV18 to TRBJ1-6; D unresolved. Trimming cost V 2 bases and J 7 bases, with 12 bases left between them. The length of the CDR3 is 15 residues. In germline, CDR1 is KGHSH, CDR2 LQKENI. CDR3 loop: CASSPSPEFNSPLHF. For the CDR3, the DNA is TGTGCCAGCTCACCAAGCCCGGAATTCAATTCACCCCTCCACTTT.

This chain connects TRBV6-1 to TRBJ1-3, with 7 bases that match TRBD1. With 4 bases clipped from V and 2 bases from J, the junction kept 8 bases outside the gene matches. CDR3 length: 16 residues. The V gene's germline CDR1 is MNHNS and CDR2 SASEGT. CDR3 loop: CASSVERGQAGNTIYF. CDR3 nucleotide sequence: TGTGCCAGCAGTGTAGAAAGGGGGCAAGCTGGAAACACCATATATTTT.

V is TRBV2 and J is TRBJ1-5; 7 nucleotides line up with TRBD1. CDR3 length: 14 residues. CDR1 and CDR2 from the germline V gene are SNHLY and FYNNEI. V lost 6 bases and J lost 0; bases outside the gene matches: 2. In DNA, the CDR3 is TGTGCCAGCAGAAGGGACAGTAGCAATCAGCCCCAGCATTTT. This encodes CASRRDSSNQPQHF.

This clone was detected only a few times. The chain combines TRBV6-5 with TRBJ1-1, with D perhaps matching TRBD1 (5 bases). Trimming stripped 5 bases from V and 11 bases from J, with 15 bases between. The germline V gene has CDR1 MNHEY and CDR2 SVGAGI. The CDR3 loop spans 12 amino acids. The CDR3 DNA sequence: TGTGCCAGCAGTCCGCCCCAGGGAGGTGCTTTCTTT. Translated: CASSPPQGGAFF.

V is TRBV7-2 and J is TRBJ2-3; TRBD2 might be the D (6 bases). Germline V gene sequence: CDR1 SGHTA, CDR2 FQGNSA. The V end lost 2 bases, the J end lost 2 bases, and 8 bases lay between the germline ends. CDR3 length equals 14 residues. The chain's CDR3 is CASSLTGDTDTQYF. The CDR3 bases are TGTGCCAGCAGCTTAACGGGGGACACAGATACGCAGTATTTT. Based on the CDR3 plus reference TRBV7-2 and TRBJ2-3, the full variable domain is GAGVSQSPSNKVTEKGKDVELRCDPISGHTALYWYRQSLGQGLEFLIYFQGNSAPDKSGLPSDRFSAERTGGSVSTLTIQRTQQEDSAVYLCASSLTGDTDTQYFGPGTRLTVL.

The rearrangement joins TRBV2 to TRBJ2-5; D is perhaps TRBD2 (7 bases). V was clipped by 6 bases and J by 7 bases, with 24 bases between them. Germline V gene sequence: CDR1 SNHLY, CDR2 FYNNEI. The CDR3 contains 16 residues. Written as DNA, the CDR3 is TGTGCCAGCAGCCCCGGGGAGGGGGGGTATGTAGTGACCCAGTACTTC. Protein: CASSPGEGGYVVTQYF.

This clone was picked up a small number of times. This chain uses TRBV28 with TRBJ1-5, with a tentative D call TRBD1 (6 bases). Germline CDR1 MDHEN, CDR2 SYDVKM. The V end was cut by 5 bases, the J end by 0 bases, with 17 bases between. The CDR3 totals 17 residues. DNA of the CDR3: TGTGCCAGCAGTCGGCCAGGGGTAACTCTTAGCAATCAGCCCCAGCATTTT. Translation gives CASSRPGVTLSNQPQHF.

The V and J genes are TRBV11-1 and TRBJ1-1; D is ambiguous. The germline CDR1 and CDR2 sequences are SGHAT and FQDESV (reference sequence). V lost 5 bases, J lost 1 base, and 14 bases lay in between. CDR3 length: 15 residues. The CDR3 DNA reads as TGTGCCAGCAGCATCCGATGGTTGGGGAACACTGAAGCTTTCTTT. Residues: CASSIRWLGNTEAFF.

CDR3 in amino acids: CASSFLSRGYGYTF. The CDR3 DNA reads as TGTGCCAGCAGCTTTCTTAGCAGGGGTTATGGCTACACCTTC. The chain combines TRBV7-7 with TRBJ1-2; perhaps TRBD1 as D (6 bases). Germline V gene sequence: CDR1 SSHAT, CDR2 FNYEAQ (reference sequence). The CDR3 sequence is 14 residues long. Trimming stripped 3 bases from V and 5 bases from J, with 13 bases between.

This chain joins TRBV7-6 and TRBJ1-6; TRBD1 matches 7 bases. J lost 11 bases, V lost 1 base, and 2 bases had no gene match. This CDR3 has 13 amino acids. Germline-derived CDR1 and CDR2 are SGHVS and FNYEAQ. As DNA, the CDR3 is TGTGCCAGCAGCTTAGAGCAGGGGGCACCCCTCCACTTT. Protein product: CASSLEQGAPLHF. Complete variable domain (other parts from reference TRBV7-6 and TRBJ1-6): GAGVSQSPRYKVTKRGQDVALRCDPISGHVSLYWYRQALGQGPEFLTYFNYEAQQDKSGLPNDRFSAERPEGSISTLTIQRTEQRDSAMYRCASSLEQGAPLHFGNGTRLTVT.

J is TRBJ1-4 and V is TRBV5-5; D perhaps matches TRBD1 (6 bases). The ends were cut back, 4 bases at V and 7 bases at J, with 17 bases in the middle. This CDR3 spans 15 amino acids. Germline V gene sequence: CDR1 SGHKS, CDR2 YYEKEE (reference sequence). CDR3 residues: CASSPGGGVVEKLFF. The CDR3 DNA follows: TGTGCCAGCAGCCCGGGAGGGGGTGTCGTTGAAAAACTGTTTTTT.

The chain has TRBV7-8 and TRBJ2-7, with TRBD1 identical over 9 bases. Trimming at V came to 3 bases and at J to 5 bases, leaving 8 bases not matched to a gene. Germline-derived CDR1 and CDR2 are SGHVS and FQNEAQ. The CDR3 runs 15 residues. CDR3 coding DNA: TGTGCCAGCAGCTTGAGGGGACAGGGAAACCACGAGCAGTACTTC. Amino acids: CASSLRGQGNHEQYF.

V and J are TRBV2 and TRBJ1-4, with D unclear. Germline lookup yields CDR1 SNHLY and CDR2 FYNNEI. This CDR3 comprises 14 residues. The V and J ends lost 6 bases and 4 bases respectively, with 12 bases between them. The CDR3 bases are TGTGCCAGCAGAGGTCCGACCGTTAATGAAAAACTGTTTTTT. Translation gives CASRGPTVNEKLFF.

V usage is TRBV9 and J usage is TRBJ2-5, with 12 bases lining up with TRBD1. V trimming: 0 bases; J trimming: 4 bases; junction bases outside the gene matches: 7. The CDR3 is 17 residues long. CDR1 SGDLS and CDR2 YYNGEE come from the germline V gene. DNA for the CDR3: TGTGCCAGCAGCGTAGGTATCGGGACAGGGGGCTTAGAGACCCAGTACTTC. Translating it yields CASSVGIGTGGLETQYF. Using reference TRBV9 and TRBJ2-5 for the parts outside the CDR3, the full variable domain is DSGVTQTPKHLITATGQRVTLRCSPRSGDLSVYWYQQSLDQGLQFLIQYYNGEERAKGNILERFSAQQFPDLHSELNLSSLELGDSALYFCASSVGIGTGGLETQYFGPGTRLLVL.

DNA for the CDR3: TGTGCCAGCTCTAGAGGGGGGAATGAAAAACTGTTTTTT. Its translation is CASSRGGNEKLFF. The J gene is TRBJ1-4, the V gene TRBV9, with D possibly TRBD1 on 6 matching bases. The V gene's germline CDR1 is SGDLS and CDR2 YYNGEE. The CDR3 has 13 residues. V lost 7 bases and J 5 bases, leaving 12 bases between the germline ends.

The chain joins TRBV6-5 to TRBJ1-5; D is undetermined. The CDR3 totals 15 residues. CDR1 and CDR2 from the germline V gene are MNHEY and SVGAGI. V was cut by 4 bases and J by 0 bases, with 10 bases left in between. This chain's CDR3 is CASSFEGASNQPQHF. CDR3 nucleotide sequence: TGTGCCAGCAGTTTCGAAGGTGCTAGCAATCAGCCCCAGCATTTT.

This clone has only one observation. This chain links TRBV6-1 with TRBJ1-5; D unclear. This CDR3 is built from 16 residues. The germline V gene has CDR1 MNHNS and CDR2 SASEGT. V was pared by 4 bases and J by 2 bases, with 15 bases between. The DNA for the CDR3 is TGTGCCAGCAGTGCGGGTACGAATACGCGCAATCAGCCCCAGCATTTT. Its translation: CASSAGTNTRNQPQHF.

V gene TRBV19 combines with J gene TRBJ2-7; the D gene is possibly TRBD1 (6 bases). Per germline, CDR1 LNHDA and CDR2 SQIVND (reference sequence). The CDR3 is 13 residues long. Between the trimmed V and J ends, which lost 4 bases and 5 bases, there was a span of 12 bases. The CDR3 loop is CASSTQGFHEQYF. CDR3 nucleotide sequence: TGTGCCAGTAGTACACAGGGATTCCACGAGCAGTACTTC. Full variable domain (missing parts from reference TRBV19 and TRBJ2-7): DGGITQSPKYLFRKEGQNVTLSCEQNLNHDAMYWYRQDPGQGLRLIYYSQIVNDFQKGDIAEGYSVSREKKESFPLTVTSAQKNPTAFYLCASSTQGFHEQYFGPGTRLTVT.

This chain links TRBV4-2 with TRBJ2-5; maybe TRBD2 (7 bases). Germline V gene data show CDR1 as LGHNA and CDR2 as YNFKEQ. Trimming took off 4 bases at V and 2 bases at J, with 11 bases between the two ends. This CDR3 contains 14 residues. CDR3 coding DNA: TGTGCCAGCAGCCCGGAGGGGGGGCAAGAGACCCAGTACTTC. Its protein is CASSPEGGQETQYF.